Here is one TCR beta chain with its context. The data belong to a study of T cells in Graves' hyperthyroidism and ophthalmopathy. Amplification of TCR beta CDR3 regions was performed using RNA transcripts as template. TCR CDR3 regions were first amplified by RT-PCR with HTBI primers. TCRdb used MiXCR to reprocess the multiplex PCR reads, holding one entry per CDR3 protein. The repertoire holds hundreds of thousands of distinct CDR3 sequences, with 11% to 15% as singletons. CDR3 length equals 14 residues. V gave up 6 bases and J gave up 6 bases; unmatched junction bases: 10. This TCR was recovered from a woman between 18 and 29 years old with Graves' hyperthyroidism. The chain joins TRBV12-3 or TRBV12-4 to TRBJ1-2; 7 nucleotides agree with TRBD1. Sequences were obtained from blood. CDR3 loop: CASRSQQGCHGYTF. The CDR3 nucleotides are TGTGCCAGCAGATCTCAACAGGGGTGCCATGGCTACACCTTC.